This TCR beta chain was recovered during a study of T cell responses to AZD1222 COVID-19 vaccine. TCRdb keeps only in-frame clones here, not all; method: immunoSEQ multiplex PCR. The data hold under 95,000 clones, with over 85% observed a single time. Findings and caveats of the study: Among the donors, most were white British and more were female, and clonal diversity was possibly underestimated.

Turning to this clone: Its target is unknown.

In germline, CDR1 is SGHNT, CDR2 YYREEE (reference sequence). V trimming: 4 bases; J trimming: 0 bases; junction bases outside the gene matches: 10. The CDR3 sequence is 17 residues long. The genes are TRBV5-4 and TRBJ2-4; 7 positions agree with TRBD2. This TCR was sampled from an adult in good health. The sequenced sample was peripheral blood, obtained on day 0 of AZD1222 vaccination. The DNA for the CDR3 is TGTGCCAGCAGCAACAGGAGGGAGGGATTAGCCAAAAACATTCAGTACTTC. Its protein is CASSNRREGLAKNIQYF.